Below, one T cell receptor (beta chain) is given with its context. The junction and the germline gene differ at one end; a read error may be behind it. Investigators spread the genomic DNA of each subset evenly over several immunoSEQ plates. Generated by immunoSEQ multiplex PCR, the TCRdb table keeps only in-frame clones and is missing some. The sample records some 900,000 clones, around three quarters being singletons. This sample was included in a study of shared clonotypes between healthy human individuals. From germline, CDR1 is WNHNN and CDR2 SYGVQD (reference sequence). This CDR3 has 13 residues.

The clonotype comes from a man aged 18 to 35 in good health. The sequencing sample was made of memory CD4+ T cells sorted from blood. Stated subset: CD45RA-negative fraction. This chain links TRBV10-1 with TRBJ2-2; the D call may be TRBD1 or TRBD2 (5 bases each). DNA of the CDR3: TGTGCCAGCAGGGACGGAGAATTTGGGGAGCTGCTTTTT. Translating it yields CASRDGEFGELLF.